This passage covers 2 T cell receptor beta chains from one sample sequenced in a study of patients and donors after allogeneic stem cell transplantation. TCRdb re-derived calls from the RT-PCR reads in MiXCR, one entry per CDR3 protein. The table records about 89,000 distinct CDR3 sequences, about 44% of them present only once. The sample consisted of blood, either unsorted or a sorted T cell fraction (not recorded which). The receptor source for this set is a human donor who was either an allogeneic HSCT recipient or a stem cell or donor lymphocyte infusion donor (not recorded which). It is not recorded whose cells these are; they may come from a transplant donor.

Only one count was recorded for this clonotype. This chain uses TRBV5-6 with TRBJ2-1; D is unclear. V shed 3 bases and J shed 2 bases, with 12 bases lying between them. The germline CDR1 and CDR2 sequences are SGHDT and YYEEEE. The CDR3 is 15 residues long. CDR3 in amino acids: CASSYTERAYNEQFF. The DNA for the CDR3 is TGTGCCAGCAGCTACACCGAGAGAGCCTACAATGAGCAGTTCTTC.

This clonotype appeared a few times. The chain recombines TRBV4-2 with TRBJ1-2; unclear D gene. Germline CDR1 and CDR2: LGHNA and YNFKEQ. V was cut by 3 bases and J by 3 bases, with 11 bases left in between. This CDR3 spans 14 amino acids. The CDR3: CASSHPILDYGYTF. CDR3 bases: TGTGCCAGCAGCCACCCTATCCTGGACTATGGCTACACCTTC.